These 3 T cell receptor beta chains were sequenced from one sample in a study of cytomegalovirus exposure and HLA in healthy donors. PCR employed 60 Vbeta and 13 Jbeta primers. Only in-frame clones appear in the TCRdb table, and some are missing; sequencing was by immunoSEQ multiplex PCR. Of 100,000 to 150,000 clones listed, about 80% were seen once; the top ten hold 1.8%. The material sequenced was PBMCs. Every receptor here comes from a man aged 18 to 30 in good health and CMV-seronegative.

The V call is TRBV6-6, the J call TRBJ1-3; 9 nucleotides agree with TRBD1. With 4 bases clipped from V and 8 bases from J, the junction kept 9 bases outside the gene matches. The CDR3 loop spans 15 amino acids. Germline CDR1 reads MNHNY; CDR2 reads SVGAGI (reference sequence). The chain's CDR3 is CASSFAGTGLDTIYF. The CDR3, as DNA: TGTGCCAGCAGTTTCGCCGGGACAGGGTTGGACACCATATATTTT.

This clone showed up just a few times. This chain joins TRBV29-1 and TRBJ2-5, with 7 bases matching TRBD1. Looked up from germline, CDR1 is SQVTM and CDR2 is ANQGSEA. This CDR3 is 14 amino acids long. J was trimmed by 1 base and V by 4 bases; bases with no gene match: 6. CDR3 nucleotides: TGCAGCGTTGCCGGGACAGCGTTCCAAGAGACCCAGTACTTC. It translates to CSVAGTAFQETQYF.

The genes are TRBV6-1 and TRBJ2-7; the D gene is possibly TRBD2 (5 bases). V lost 6 bases, J lost 3 bases, and 18 bases lay in between. Germline assignment: CDR1 MNHNS and CDR2 SASEGT. This CDR3 contains 15 residues. The CDR3 sequence is CASRREPGIYYEQYF. CDR3 nucleotides: TGTGCCAGCAGAAGAGAGCCGGGAATATACTACGAGCAGTACTTC.